This section outlines one TCR beta chain sequence together with its context. What it binds is unknown. This sample was included in a study of cytomegalovirus exposure and HLA in healthy donors. In the study overall: Among over 300 genotyped donors, about 83% fell in the Caucasian-associated ancestry cluster.

The PCR made use of 60 Vbeta and 13 Jbeta primers. Clones were read by immunoSEQ multiplex PCR, and TCRdb kept only the in-frame ones, dropping some. The sample lists fewer than 200,000 clones; around 86% were seen once. Whole-study results and caveats: Rare sequences made up most TCRs, while some public TCRs were found in many donors. As confirmed in vitro, a few CMV-associated chains were specific for CMV antigens. Per a prior analysis, the majority of TCR beta V segments were productive roughly 87% or roughly 30% of the time.

The V end lost 3 bases, the J end lost 5 bases, and 8 bases lay between the germline ends. This CDR3 comprises 12 residues. CDR1 is SGHNT and CDR2 is YYREEE in the germline V gene (reference sequence). The source material was PBMCs. This sequence originates from a girl aged 2 to 10 in good health and CMV-seropositive. J is TRBJ2-5 and V is TRBV5-4, with no clear D. This chain's CDR3 is CASSSRAETQYF. The CDR3 coding sequence is TGTGCCAGCAGCTCCCGAGCGGAGACCCAGTACTTC.